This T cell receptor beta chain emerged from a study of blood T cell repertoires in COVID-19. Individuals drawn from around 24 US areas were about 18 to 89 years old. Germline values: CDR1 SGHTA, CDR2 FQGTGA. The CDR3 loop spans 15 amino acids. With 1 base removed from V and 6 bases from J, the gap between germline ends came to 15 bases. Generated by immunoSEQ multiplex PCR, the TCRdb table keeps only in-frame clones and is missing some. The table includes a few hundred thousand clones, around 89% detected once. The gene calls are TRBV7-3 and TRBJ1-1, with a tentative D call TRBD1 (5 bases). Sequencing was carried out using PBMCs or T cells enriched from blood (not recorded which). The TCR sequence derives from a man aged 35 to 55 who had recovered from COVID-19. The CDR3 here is CASSLNSGIYAEAFF. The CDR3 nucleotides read TGTGCCAGCAGCTTAAATTCAGGGATTTATGCTGAAGCTTTCTTT.